Listed below are T cell receptor beta chains from one sample, sequenced in a study of T cell responses to AZD1222 COVID-19 vaccine. Clones were sequenced by immunoSEQ multiplex PCR, and TCRdb holds only the in-frame ones, with some missing. The table lists some 90,000 clones, over 75% of them singletons. The sequencing used peripheral blood, collected on day 0 of AZD1222 vaccination. The receptors stem from an adult in good health. Each CDR3 is given with its conserved first and last residue. Each record gives: clone size, V gene, CDR3 length, J gene, D gene, CDR3 protein, CDR3 DNA. A D gene is named only where the DNA matches it firmly. Some rows mark clone size as missing; the rest say once, few, many or name a class of expanded clone.

-,TRBV3-1/TRBV3-2,13,TRBJ2-5,-,CASRLVGGETQYF,TGTGCCAGCCGGTTGGTTGGGGGAGAGACCCAGTACTTC
-,TRBV19,17,TRBJ1-5,TRBD1,CASSIRGVLPRDQPQHF,TGTGCCAGTAGTATCAGGGGGGTACTCCCGAGGGATCAGCCCCAGCATTTT
few,TRBV28,12,TRBJ1-1,-,CASSLFGTEAFF,TGTGCCAGCAGTTTGTTCGGTACTGAAGCTTTCTTT
-,TRBV3-1/TRBV3-2,13,TRBJ2-1,-,CASSQGDYNEQFF,TGTGCCAGCAGCCAAGGGGATTACAATGAGCAGTTCTTC
once,TRBV7-9,12,TRBJ1-6,-,CASSSQGMALHF,TGTGCCAGCAGCTCACAGGGCATGGCCCTCCACTTT
-,TRBV5-1,17,TRBJ2-1,TRBD1,CASSYRGLGGSYNEQFF,TGCGCCAGCAGCTACAGGGGGCTTGGTGGGTCCTACAATGAGCAGTTCTTC
-,TRBV6-5,15,TRBJ2-1,-,CASSYSSSSYNEQFF,TGTGCCAGCAGTTACTCCTCGAGCTCCTACAATGAGCAGTTCTTC
-,TRBV11-1,13,TRBJ1-1,-,CASSSQGSTEAFF,TGTGCCAGCAGCTCCCAGGGTTCCACTGAAGCTTTCTTT
-,TRBV20-1,15,TRBJ1-5,-,CSASFGGTSNQPQHF,TGCAGTGCTAGTTTCGGGGGAACGAGCAATCAGCCCCAGCATTTT
-,TRBV7-9,15,TRBJ1-2,TRBD1,CASSSRTGGVDGYTF,TGTGCCAGCAGCTCCCGGACAGGGGGAGTGGATGGCTACACCTTC
-,TRBV2,10,TRBJ1-2,-,CASRDYGYTF,TGTGCCAGCCGGGACTATGGCTACACCTTC
-,TRBV27,16,TRBJ2-7,-,CASSLLFGRLPYEQYF,TGTGCCAGCAGTTTACTTTTCGGGCGGCTCCCCTACGAGCAGTACTTC
-,TRBV20-1,11,TRBJ1-2,-,CSAREGYGYTF,TGCAGTGCTAGAGAGGGATATGGCTACACCTTC
once,TRBV28,16,TRBJ2-5,TRBD1,CASRGQGSPKSETQYF,TGTGCCAGCAGGGGACAGGGGTCTCCCAAATCGGAGACCCAGTACTTC
-,TRBV29-1,15,TRBJ1-3,TRBD1,CSVMGQLGSGNTIYF,TGCAGCGTGATGGGACAGCTAGGCTCTGGAAACACCATATATTTT
-,TRBV5-4,16,TRBJ1-1,-,CASSLGLGSGNTEAFF,TGTGCCAGCAGCTTGGGTCTGGGTTCGGGGAACACTGAAGCTTTCTTT
-,TRBV7-6,15,TRBJ2-2,-,CASSLGGRVAGELFF,TGTGCCAGCAGCTTAGGAGGCAGGGTGGCCGGGGAGCTGTTTTTT
-,TRBV5-1,14,TRBJ2-3,-,CASSLGRYTDTQYF,TGCGCCAGCAGCTTGGGGCGTTACACAGATACGCAGTATTTT
-,TRBV18,14,TRBJ2-7,-,CASSPRQIRDEQYF,TGTGCCAGCTCACCAAGGCAGATACGGGACGAGCAGTACTTC
-,TRBV12-3/TRBV12-4,13,TRBJ1-5,-,CASSLNSNQPQHF,TGTGCCAGCAGTTTAAACAGCAATCAGCCCCAGCATTTT
-,TRBV5-8,14,TRBJ1-1,-,CASSFFSGATEAFF,TGTGCCAGCAGCTTCTTTTCGGGGGCCACTGAAGCTTTCTTT
-,TRBV29-1,16,TRBJ2-1,-,CSVEPVAGVLYNEQFF,TGCAGCGTTGAGCCGGTGGCGGGCGTCCTATACAATGAGCAGTTCTTC